One sample yielded the 16 T cell receptor beta chains listed below, sequenced in a study of blood T cell repertoires in COVID-19. Method: immunoSEQ multiplex PCR; TCRdb's copy keeps in-frame clones and lacks some. The data contain more than 120,000 clones, around 87% of them singletons. Sequenced: peripheral blood. These TCRs come from a woman between 50 and 59 years old with active or convalescent COVID-19.

The chain couples TRBV5-1 to TRBJ2-3, with 7 bases identical to TRBD2. Germline V gene sequence: CDR1 SGHRS, CDR2 YFSETQ. The CDR3 length is 15 residues. V gave up 3 bases and J gave up 1 base; unmatched junction bases: 5. The CDR3 nucleotides read TGCGCCAGCAGCTCGACTAGCAGACGCACAGATACGCAGTATTTT. Protein sequence: CASSSTSRRTDTQYF.

The chain links TRBV28 to TRBJ2-3; possibly TRBD2 for D (6 bases). CDR1 and CDR2 (germline): MDHEN, SYDVKM. Between the trimmed V and J ends, which lost 3 bases and 6 bases, there was a span of 10 bases. CDR3 length: 13 amino acids. CDR3: CASSLTSLDTQYF. As DNA, the CDR3 is TGTGCCAGCAGTTTGACTAGTCTGGATACGCAGTATTTT.

The chain joins TRBV5-4 to TRBJ1-6; the match to TRBD1 covers 8 bases. V lost 4 bases and J lost 6; bases outside the gene matches: 9. Per germline, CDR1 SGHNT and CDR2 YYREEE (reference sequence). The CDR3 runs to 16 residues. Here the CDR3 reads CASSRAGGAGNSPLHF. CDR3 coding DNA: TGTGCCAGCAGCCGTGCAGGGGGCGCCGGTAATTCACCCCTCCACTTT.

This chain links TRBV4-1 with TRBJ2-7; TRBD1 matches at 7 bases. From germline, CDR1 is MGHRA and CDR2 YSYEKL. This CDR3 comprises 16 residues. V gave up 0 bases and J gave up 2 bases; unmatched junction bases: 7. CDR3 sequence: CASSQDARGRTYEQYF. CDR3 sequence (DNA): TGCGCCAGCAGCCAAGATGCCAGGGGGAGAACCTACGAGCAGTACTTC.

The chain links TRBV7-2 to TRBJ2-7; 7 bases are a match to TRBD1. Germline V gives CDR1 SGHTA, CDR2 FQGNSA. The CDR3 loop spans 14 amino acids. The ends lost 5 bases at V and 0 bases at J; junction bases unmatched: 4. The CDR3 DNA reads as TGTGCCAGCAGCACGTGGGACAGCTCCTACGAGCAGTACTTC. Residues: CASSTWDSSYEQYF.

The V and J genes are TRBV28 and TRBJ2-7, with a tentative D call TRBD1 (6 bases). V shed 4 bases and J shed 2 bases, with 15 bases lying between them. The CDR3 consists of 15 residues. CDR1 and CDR2 from the germline V gene are MDHEN and SYDVKM. CDR3 in DNA: TGTGCCAGCAGTTCCCCGGGACACACCCCCTACGAGCAGTACTTC. It specifies CASSSPGHTPYEQYF.

This sequence joins TRBV19 and TRBJ2-2; 10 bases fit TRBD1. The germline V gene encodes CDR1 LNHDA and CDR2 SQIVND (reference sequence). The trim removed 9 bases at V and 3 bases at J, leaving 10 bases unmatched. CDR3 size: 16 residues. The CDR3 loop reads CASHSTGGRDTGELFF. CDR3 nucleotides: TGTGCCAGCCACTCGACAGGGGGCCGGGACACCGGGGAGCTGTTTTTT.

This rearrangement joins TRBV12-3 or TRBV12-4 to TRBJ1-2; D is possibly TRBD1 (5 bases). Trimming stripped 4 bases from V and 5 bases from J, with 11 bases between. This CDR3 comprises 13 residues. CDR3: CASSSLQGYGYTF. CDR3 coding DNA: TGTGCCAGCAGTTCCCTCCAGGGTTATGGCTACACCTTC.

The genes are TRBV10-3 and TRBJ2-2; D perhaps matches TRBD1 (5 bases). Deletions cut 8 bases from V and 2 bases from J, with 6 bases between. CDR3 length equals 12 residues. Germline V gene sequence: CDR1 ENHRY, CDR2 SYGVKD. CDR3 nucleotide sequence: TGTGCCATCTGGACAAACACCGGGGAGCTGTTTTTT. This translates into CAIWTNTGELFF.

V usage is TRBV27 and J usage is TRBJ1-1; D is possibly TRBD1 (5 bases). CDR3 size: 14 residues. CDR1 is MNHEY, CDR2 SMNVEV, per germline (reference sequence). V dropped 5 bases and J dropped 6 bases, with 16 bases sitting between them. CDR3 loop: CASSQFGGRAEAFF. The CDR3 nucleotides read TGTGCCAGCAGTCAATTCGGGGGTAGGGCTGAAGCTTTCTTT.

This clone has only a few counts. The J gene is TRBJ2-6, the V gene TRBV30; tentative D call: TRBD2 (6 bases). The CDR3 loop spans 15 amino acids. Per the germline V gene, CDR1 is GTSNPN and CDR2 is SVGIG (reference sequence). V was pared by 5 bases and J by 3 bases, with 14 bases between. The CDR3 region has the DNA TGTGCCTGGGCCTCCGGGACTTATGGGGCCAACGTCCTGACTTTC. Protein sequence: CAWASGTYGANVLTF.

The rearrangement joins TRBV12-3 or TRBV12-4 to TRBJ2-7; 9 bases map to TRBD1. V shed 10 bases and J 5 bases; nucleotides not matched to a gene: 9. This CDR3 is 13 amino acids long. The CDR3 DNA follows: TGTGCCACCTCCGGGACAGGGAGCAACGAGCAGTACTTC. Residues: CATSGTGSNEQYF.

The chain employs TRBV15 and TRBJ1-1; a weak D match, TRBD1 (6 bases). Germline CDR1 is LNHNV and CDR2 is YYDKDF (reference sequence). The V end lost 1 base, the J end lost 1 base, and 16 bases lay between the germline ends. The CDR3 consists of 17 residues. The chain's CDR3 is CATSRAGAGGTNTEAFF. For the CDR3, the DNA is TGTGCCACCAGCAGAGCGGGGGCGGGAGGTACGAACACTGAAGCTTTCTTT.

The CDR3 coding sequence is TGTGCCAGCAGCTCGCTAGCGGGGACCTACACAGATACGCAGTATTTT. Encoded protein: CASSSLAGTYTDTQYF. This rearrangement joins TRBV7-2 to TRBJ2-3; 9 bases map to TRBD2. The V gene end was trimmed by 4 bases and the J gene end by 2 bases; junction bases not matched to a gene: 7. Germline V gene data show CDR1 as SGHTA and CDR2 as FQGNSA. The CDR3 totals 16 residues.

The J gene is TRBJ1-3, the V gene TRBV7-2; D not certain. Germline CDR1 is SGHTA and CDR2 is FQGNSA. Trimming took off 4 bases at V and 0 bases at J, with 13 bases between the two ends. The CDR3 runs 16 residues. In DNA form, the CDR3 reads TGTGCCAGCAGCTCCCAGCGAAGCGTCTCTGGAAACACCATATATTTT. Protein sequence: CASSSQRSVSGNTIYF.

The V call is TRBV6-6, the J call TRBJ1-5; TRBD1 agrees at 7 bases. CDR3 length: 14 residues. Per the germline V gene, CDR1 is MNHNY and CDR2 is SVGAGI (reference sequence). Trimming at V came to 6 bases and at J to 5 bases, leaving 7 bases not matched to a gene. The CDR3 loop is CASRDPGGDQPQHF. CDR3 sequence (DNA): TGTGCCAGCAGAGACCCAGGGGGTGATCAGCCCCAGCATTTT.